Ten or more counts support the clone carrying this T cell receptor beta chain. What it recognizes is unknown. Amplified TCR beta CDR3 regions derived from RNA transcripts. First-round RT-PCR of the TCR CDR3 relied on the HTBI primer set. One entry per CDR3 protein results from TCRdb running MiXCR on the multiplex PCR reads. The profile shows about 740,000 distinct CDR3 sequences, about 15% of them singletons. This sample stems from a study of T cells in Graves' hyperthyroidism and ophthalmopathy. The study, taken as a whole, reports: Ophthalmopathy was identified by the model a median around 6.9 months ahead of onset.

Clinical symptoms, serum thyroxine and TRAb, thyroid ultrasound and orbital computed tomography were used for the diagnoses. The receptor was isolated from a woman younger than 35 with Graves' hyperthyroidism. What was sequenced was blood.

The CDR3 here is CASSQDLEAVYEQYF. CDR3 DNA: TGTGCCAGCAGCCAAGATTTAGAGGCTGTCTACGAGCAGTACTTC. This chain joins TRBV3-1 and TRBJ2-7; no firm D call. Germline-derived CDR1 and CDR2 are LGHDT and YNNKEL (reference sequence). V was cut by 0 bases and J by 3 bases, with 12 bases left in between. The CDR3 loop spans 15 amino acids.